This T cell receptor beta chain was sequenced for a study of cytomegalovirus exposure and HLA in healthy donors. PCR involved 60 Vbeta and 13 Jbeta primers. TCRdb's copy holds only in-frame clones and misses some; the assay was immunoSEQ multiplex PCR. The sample contains roughly 120,000 clones, around 77% of which appear only once. The CDR3 covers 14 residues. Trimming removed 4 bases from V and 1 base from J, with 10 bases in between. CDR1 is SGHVS and CDR2 is FQNEAQ in the germline V gene. The sequenced sample consisted of PBMCs. This receptor was taken from a man between 18 and 29 years old in good health and CMV-seropositive. The chain combines TRBV7-8 with TRBJ2-5; D unresolved. The CDR3: CASSSPSIQETQYF. The CDR3 DNA reads TGTGCCAGCAGCTCCCCGTCTATCCAAGAGACCCAGTACTTC.